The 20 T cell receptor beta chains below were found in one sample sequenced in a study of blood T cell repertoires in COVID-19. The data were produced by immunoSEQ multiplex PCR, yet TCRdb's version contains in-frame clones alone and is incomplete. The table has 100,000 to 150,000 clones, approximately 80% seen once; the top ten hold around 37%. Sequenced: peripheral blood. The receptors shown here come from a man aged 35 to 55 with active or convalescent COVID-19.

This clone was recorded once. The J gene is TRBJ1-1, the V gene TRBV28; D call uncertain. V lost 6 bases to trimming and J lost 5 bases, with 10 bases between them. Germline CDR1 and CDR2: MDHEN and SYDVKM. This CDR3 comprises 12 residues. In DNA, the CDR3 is TGTGCCAGCAGCTCGAGGGCGACTGAAGCTTTCTTT. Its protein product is CASSSRATEAFF.

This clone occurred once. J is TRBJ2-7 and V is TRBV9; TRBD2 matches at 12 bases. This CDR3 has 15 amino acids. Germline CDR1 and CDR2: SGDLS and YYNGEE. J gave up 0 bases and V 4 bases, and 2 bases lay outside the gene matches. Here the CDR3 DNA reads TGTGCCAGCAGCCCGGGACTAGCGGGCTCCTACGAGCAGTACTTC. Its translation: CASSPGLAGSYEQYF. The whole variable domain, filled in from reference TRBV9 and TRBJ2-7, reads DSGVTQTPKHLITATGQRVTLRCSPRSGDLSVYWYQQSLDQGLQFLIQYYNGEERAKGNILERFSAQQFPDLHSELNLSSLELGDSALYFCASSPGLAGSYEQYFGPGTRLTVT.

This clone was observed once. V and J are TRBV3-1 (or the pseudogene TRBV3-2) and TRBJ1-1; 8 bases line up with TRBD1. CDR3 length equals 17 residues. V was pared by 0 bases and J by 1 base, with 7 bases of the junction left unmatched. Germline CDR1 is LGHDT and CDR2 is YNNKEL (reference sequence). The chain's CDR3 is CASSQDPDRAGNTEAFF. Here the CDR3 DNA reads TGTGCCAGCAGCCAAGATCCGGACAGGGCCGGGAACACTGAAGCTTTCTTT.

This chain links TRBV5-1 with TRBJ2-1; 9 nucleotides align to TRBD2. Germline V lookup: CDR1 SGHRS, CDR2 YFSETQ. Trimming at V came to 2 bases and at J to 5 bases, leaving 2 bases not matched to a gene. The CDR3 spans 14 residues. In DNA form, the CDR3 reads TGCGCCAGCAGCTTTATAGCGGGGGACAATGAGCAGTTCTTC. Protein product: CASSFIAGDNEQFF.

In DNA form, the CDR3 reads TGTGCCAGCAGCGTTTATACAGATACGCAGTATTTT. Translating gives CASSVYTDTQYF. The rearrangement uses TRBV9 and TRBJ2-3; D not certain. The length of the CDR3 is 12 residues. Trimming took off 2 bases at V and 3 bases at J, with 4 bases between the two ends. Germline V CDR1 and CDR2: SGDLS, YYNGEE.

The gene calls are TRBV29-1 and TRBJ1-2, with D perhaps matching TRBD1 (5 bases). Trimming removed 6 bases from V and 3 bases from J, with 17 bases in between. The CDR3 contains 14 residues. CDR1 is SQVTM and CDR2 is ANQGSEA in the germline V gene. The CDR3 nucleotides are TGCAGCGTCTCTCGTGGGGGGAGCGACTATGGCTACACCTTC. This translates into CSVSRGGSDYGYTF.

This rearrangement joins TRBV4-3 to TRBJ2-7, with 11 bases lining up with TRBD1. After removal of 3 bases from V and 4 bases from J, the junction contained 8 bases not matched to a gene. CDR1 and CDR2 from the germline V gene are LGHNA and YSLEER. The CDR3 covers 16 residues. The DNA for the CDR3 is TGCGCCAGCAGCCAGGGCTTAGGGACAGGGGGGTACGAGCAGTACTTC. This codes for CASSQGLGTGGYEQYF.

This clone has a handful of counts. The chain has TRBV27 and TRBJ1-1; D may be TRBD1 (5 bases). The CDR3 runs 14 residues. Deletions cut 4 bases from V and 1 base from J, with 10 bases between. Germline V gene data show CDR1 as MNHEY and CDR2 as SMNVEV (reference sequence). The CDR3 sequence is CASSSWGENTEAFF. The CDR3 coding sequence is TGTGCCAGCAGTTCCTGGGGGGAGAACACTGAAGCTTTCTTT.

In DNA, the CDR3 is TGTGCCAGTAGTATAGATTCGGGCGGGTCCTACAATGAGCAGTTCTTC. Translation: CASSIDSGGSYNEQFF. This rearrangement joins TRBV19 to TRBJ2-1, with a possible D match to TRBD2 (5 bases). CDR3 length equals 16 residues. Trimming took 0 bases from V and 1 from J, leaving 10 bases between them. The V gene's germline CDR1 is LNHDA and CDR2 SQIVND (reference sequence).

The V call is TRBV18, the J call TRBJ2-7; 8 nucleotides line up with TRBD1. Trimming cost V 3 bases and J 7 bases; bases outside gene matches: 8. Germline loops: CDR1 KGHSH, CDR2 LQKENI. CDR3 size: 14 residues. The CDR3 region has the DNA TGTGCCAGCTCACCGACAGGGGATGCTCGAGAGCAGTACTTC. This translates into CASSPTGDAREQYF.

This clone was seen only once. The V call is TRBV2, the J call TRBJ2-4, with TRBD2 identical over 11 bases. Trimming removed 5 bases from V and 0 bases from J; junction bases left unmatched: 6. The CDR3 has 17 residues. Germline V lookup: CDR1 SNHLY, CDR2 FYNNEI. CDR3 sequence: CASSTSGGEIAKNIQYF. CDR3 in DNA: TGTGCCAGCAGTACTAGCGGGGGCGAGATAGCCAAAAACATTCAGTACTTC.

The CDR3 DNA sequence: TGCGCCAGCAGCTCATCACAGGGTCTCACCTTC. Translation gives CASSSSQGLTF. The J gene is TRBJ1-2, the V gene TRBV5-1; D might be TRBD1 (6 bases). CDR1 is SGHRS, CDR2 YFSETQ, per germline. The CDR3 sequence is 11 residues long. Trimming removed 3 bases from V and 13 bases from J, with 13 bases in between.

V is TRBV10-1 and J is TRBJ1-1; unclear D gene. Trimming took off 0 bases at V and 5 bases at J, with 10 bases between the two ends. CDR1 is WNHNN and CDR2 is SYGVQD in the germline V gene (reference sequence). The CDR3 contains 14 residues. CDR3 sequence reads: CASSESSGMTEAFF. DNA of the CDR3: TGCGCCAGCAGTGAGTCGAGTGGTATGACTGAAGCTTTCTTT.

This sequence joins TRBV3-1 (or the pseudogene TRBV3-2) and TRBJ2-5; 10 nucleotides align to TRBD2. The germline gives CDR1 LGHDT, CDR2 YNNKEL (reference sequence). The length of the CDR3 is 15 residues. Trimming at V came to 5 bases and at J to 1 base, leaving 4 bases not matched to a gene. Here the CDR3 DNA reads TGTGCCAGCAGCTTCTCTAGCGGGGGCCAAGAGACCCAGTACTTC. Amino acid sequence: CASSFSSGGQETQYF.

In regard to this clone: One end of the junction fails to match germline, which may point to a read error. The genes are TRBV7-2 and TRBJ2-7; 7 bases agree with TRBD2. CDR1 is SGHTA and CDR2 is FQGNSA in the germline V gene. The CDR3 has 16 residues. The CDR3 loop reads CASSLSSAGVSHEQYF. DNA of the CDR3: TGTGCCAGCAGCTTAAGCAGTGCGGGAGTCTCCCACGAGCAGTACTTC.

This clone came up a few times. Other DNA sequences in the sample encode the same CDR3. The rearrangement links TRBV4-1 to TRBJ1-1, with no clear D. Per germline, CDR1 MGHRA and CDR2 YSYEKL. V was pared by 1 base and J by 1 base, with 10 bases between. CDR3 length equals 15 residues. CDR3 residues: CASSQGGPANTEAFF. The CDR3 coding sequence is TGCGCCAGCAGCCAAGGAGGCCCAGCGAACACTGAAGCTTTCTTT.

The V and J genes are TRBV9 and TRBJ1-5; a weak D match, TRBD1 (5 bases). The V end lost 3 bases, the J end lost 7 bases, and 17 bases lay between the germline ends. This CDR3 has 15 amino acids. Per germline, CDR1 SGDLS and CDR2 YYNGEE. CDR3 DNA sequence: TGTGCCAGCAGCGCCCGGGAGGGATGGGACCAGCCCCAGCATTTT. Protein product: CASSAREGWDQPQHF.

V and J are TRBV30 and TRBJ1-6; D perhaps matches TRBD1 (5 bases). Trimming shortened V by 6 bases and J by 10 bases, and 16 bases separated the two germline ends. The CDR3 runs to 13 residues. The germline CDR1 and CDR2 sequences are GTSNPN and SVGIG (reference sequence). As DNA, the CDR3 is TGTGCCTGCTTGGGACTGGGCCGGTCACCCCTCCACTTT. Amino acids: CACLGLGRSPLHF. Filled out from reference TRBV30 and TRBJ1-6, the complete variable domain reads SQTIHQWPATLVQPVGSPLSLECTVEGTSNPNLYWYRQAAGRGLQLLFYSVGIGQISSEVPQNLSASRPQDRQFILSSKKLLLSDSGFYLCACLGLGRSPLHFGNGTRLTVT.

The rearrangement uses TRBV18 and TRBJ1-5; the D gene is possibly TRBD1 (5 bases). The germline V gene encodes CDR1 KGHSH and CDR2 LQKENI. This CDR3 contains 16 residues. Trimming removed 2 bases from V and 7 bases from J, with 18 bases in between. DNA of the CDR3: TGTGCCAGCTCACCAGTCGGGACTGCCTCACGGCAGCCCCAGCATTTT. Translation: CASSPVGTASRQPQHF.

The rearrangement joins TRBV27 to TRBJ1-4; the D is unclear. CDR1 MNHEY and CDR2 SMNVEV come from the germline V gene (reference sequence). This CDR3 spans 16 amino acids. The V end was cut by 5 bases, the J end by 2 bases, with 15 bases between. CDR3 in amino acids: CASSPSFGVTNEKLFF. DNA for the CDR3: TGTGCCAGCAGTCCGTCCTTCGGGGTTACTAATGAAAAACTGTTTTTT.